What follows are 10 T cell receptor beta chains derived from one specimen sequenced in a study of radiotherapy plus CTLA-4 blockade in lung cancer (dated by TCRdb to 2016 to 2019). The library was built by means of the immunoSEQ multiplex PCR assay. TCRdb took this table from immuneACCESS and kept in-frame rearrangements with V and J called. Such tables lack part of the clones; where checked against another copy, unresolved V genes explain under half of the gap, and the rest is unexplained. This sample gives 28,000 or so clones in total; around 73% of them show up just once. Of the sample, approximately 7.5% falls within the top ten clones. The starting material was peripheral blood, obtained from a patient treated with radiotherapy plus ipilimumab. All receptors derive from a human donor with non-small cell lung cancer who had stable disease on radiotherapy plus ipilimumab.

V usage is TRBV28 and J usage is TRBJ1-6; 7 nucleotides match TRBD1. CDR3 length: 14 residues. V trimming: 3 bases; J trimming: 9 bases; junction bases outside the gene matches: 5. Germline lookup yields CDR1 MDHEN and CDR2 SYDVKM. CDR3 nucleotides: TGTGCCAGCAGTTTCAGAGGGGGCGGTTCACCCCTCCACTTT. Amino acid sequence: CASSFRGGGSPLHF.

This clone was seen only a few times. The rearrangement links TRBV18 to TRBJ1-5, with D hard to call. Trimming left V 4 bases short and J 1 base short, with 11 bases between. The CDR3 loop spans 15 amino acids. Germline loops: CDR1 KGHSH, CDR2 LQKENI. CDR3 nucleotides: TGTGCCAGCTCACTAGCGACGGGGAGCAATCAGCCCCAGCATTTT. This gives the protein CASSLATGSNQPQHF.

This clone has only a few counts. J is TRBJ2-4 and V is TRBV5-1; TRBD2 aligns across 8 bases. With V trimmed by 2 bases and J by 5 bases, 3 bases remained unmatched. The germline CDR1 and CDR2 sequences are SGHRS and YFSETQ. This CDR3 is 14 amino acids long. CDR3 nucleotide sequence: TGCGCCAGCAGCTTTCTCGGGGGGGAAAACATTCAGTACTTC. Its protein is CASSFLGGENIQYF.

V usage is TRBV13 and J usage is TRBJ2-2; D gene ambiguous. This CDR3 has 14 residues. The germline CDR1 and CDR2 sequences are PRHDT and FYEKMQ (reference sequence). Between the trimmed V and J ends, which lost 3 bases and 1 base, there was a span of 6 bases. The CDR3 here is CASSFEVNTGELFF. The CDR3 DNA sequence: TGTGCCAGCAGCTTCGAGGTGAACACCGGGGAGCTGTTTTTT.

The chain employs TRBV7-2 and TRBJ2-7; D is ambiguous. This CDR3 is 16 amino acids long. V shed 2 bases and J shed 0 bases, with 14 bases lying between them. Germline lookup yields CDR1 SGHTA and CDR2 FQGNSA. CDR3 region: CASSLSPQLDSYEQYF. CDR3 coding DNA: TGTGCCAGCAGCTTATCTCCTCAGCTGGACTCCTACGAGCAGTACTTC.

The chain carries TRBV5-1 and TRBJ1-1; D is unclear. The CDR3 is made up of 14 amino acids. Germline CDR1 SGHRS, CDR2 YFSETQ. Deletions cut 4 bases from V and 1 base from J, with 11 bases between. The DNA of the CDR3 is TGCGCCAGCAGCCGGACTACACCGAACACTGAAGCTTTCTTT. It encodes CASSRTTPNTEAFF.

V gene TRBV13 combines with J gene TRBJ2-2; 8 bases are shared with TRBD1. The CDR3 loop spans 15 amino acids. Trimming at V came to 5 bases and at J to 7 bases, leaving 9 bases not matched to a gene. Germline loops: CDR1 PRHDT, CDR2 FYEKMQ (reference sequence). The CDR3: CASSPRDRRRGELFF. DNA of the CDR3: TGTGCCAGCAGCCCTCGGGACAGGAGGCGCGGGGAGCTGTTTTTT.

The chain is built from TRBV19 and TRBJ1-2; 8 positions match TRBD1. Germline V CDR1 and CDR2: LNHDA, SQIVND (reference sequence). This CDR3 is 14 amino acids long. Losses at the gene ends were 3 bases for V and 5 bases for J; bases not matched to a gene: 5. The CDR3, as DNA: TGTGCCAGTAGTATCCCCAGACAGGGGTATGGCTACACCTTC. Translated: CASSIPRQGYGYTF.

V usage is TRBV5-6 and J usage is TRBJ2-6; unclear D gene. The length of the CDR3 is 15 residues. CDR1 is SGHDT and CDR2 is YYEEEE in the germline V gene. Between the trimmed V and J ends, which lost 1 base and 0 bases, there was a span of 5 bases. Here the CDR3 DNA reads TGTGCCAGCAGCTTGACGGGCTCTGGGGCCAACGTCCTGACTTTC. It translates to CASSLTGSGANVLTF.

The chain recombines TRBV5-1 with TRBJ2-7; D may be TRBD1 (5 bases). V was pared by 0 bases and J by 4 bases, with 8 bases between. CDR1 is SGHRS, CDR2 YFSETQ, per germline. This CDR3 has 13 residues. CDR3 DNA sequence: TGCGCCAGCAGCTTGGACAGGACATACGAGCAGTACTTC. It codes for CASSLDRTYEQYF.